These 13 T cell receptor beta chains share one sample of origin, sequenced in a study of shared clonotypes between healthy human individuals. Measured with immunoSEQ multiplex PCR; TCRdb has only the in-frame clones, and not every one. Of roughly 1.4 million clones detected, just under 99% appear once; the ten largest clones hold 0.36%. Sample: naive CD4+ T cells sorted from blood. As to subset: CD45RA+ positively selected. These receptors came from a man aged 30 to 39 in good health.

V and J are TRBV29-1 and TRBJ2-7; D may correspond to TRBD1 or TRBD2 (6 bases each). Germline-derived CDR1 and CDR2 are SQVTM and ANQGSEA. The CDR3 length is 12 residues. The ends were cut back, 6 bases at V and 6 bases at J, with 15 bases in the middle. CDR3 DNA: TGCAGCGTGGGGAAGGGGGGCTTCGAGCAGTACTTC. It codes for CSVGKGGFEQYF.

The gene calls are TRBV7-2 and TRBJ2-7; 7 nucleotides match TRBD2. Per germline, CDR1 SGHTA and CDR2 FQGNSA. With 5 bases clipped from V and 4 bases from J, the junction kept 8 bases outside the gene matches. The CDR3 sequence is 14 residues long. CDR3 bases: TGTGCCAGCAGCGTCGGGACTAACCTTTACGAGCAGTACTTC. Residues: CASSVGTNLYEQYF.

The chain carries TRBV27 and TRBJ2-1, with D possibly called TRBD1 or TRBD2 (6 bases each). Trimming removed 7 bases at V and 2 bases at J, with 21 bases between. This CDR3 contains 17 residues. The germline gives CDR1 MNHEY, CDR2 SMNVEV (reference sequence). For the CDR3, the DNA is TGTGCCAGCAAAACTCGAGGGGGGCGAGGGGCCTACAATGAGCAGTTCTTC. It yields the protein CASKTRGGRGAYNEQFF.

The chain couples TRBV29-1 to TRBJ1-1; no clear D gene. Germline V gene lookup returns CDR1 SQVTM and CDR2 ANQGSEA. The CDR3 spans 12 residues. V shed 4 bases and J shed 4 bases, with 10 bases lying between them. CDR3 sequence reads: CSVVGRSTEAFF. The CDR3 bases are TGCAGCGTTGTGGGCCGCAGCACTGAAGCTTTCTTT.

In DNA, the CDR3 is TGTGCCAGCTCACCACGGGCCAATGAGCAGTTCTTC. Amino acids: CASSPRANEQFF. The rearrangement links TRBV18 to TRBJ2-1; D is undetermined. CDR3 size: 12 residues. Trimming shortened V by 1 base and J by 6 bases, and 4 bases separated the two germline ends. Germline-derived CDR1 and CDR2 are KGHSH and LQKENI.

This clone was picked up a small number of times. Other nucleotide sequences from this sample produce the same CDR3. This sequence joins TRBV18 and TRBJ2-5; D unresolved. The V end lost 3 bases, the J end lost 5 bases, and 4 bases lay between the germline ends. Per germline, CDR1 KGHSH and CDR2 LQKENI. The CDR3 is 11 amino acids. The DNA of the CDR3 is TGTGCCAGCTCACCCAGTGAGACCCAGTACTTC. Its translation is CASSPSETQYF.

This clone came up once. The same CDR3 also results from other DNA sequences found in this sample. This rearrangement joins TRBV7-2 to TRBJ2-5; TRBD1 aligns across 7 bases. Unmatched junction bases numbered 5, after V lost 5 bases and J lost 2 bases. This CDR3 spans 14 amino acids. Germline V lookup: CDR1 SGHTA, CDR2 FQGNSA. The chain's CDR3 is CASSLGQNQETQYF. CDR3 sequence (DNA): TGTGCCAGCAGCCTGGGACAGAATCAAGAGACCCAGTACTTC.

V usage is TRBV5-1 and J usage is TRBJ1-4; D ambiguous. CDR1 and CDR2 (germline): SGHRS, YFSETQ. Trimming took 0 bases from V and 8 from J, leaving 8 bases between them. The CDR3 is made up of 13 amino acids. This CDR3 reads CASSLASEEKLFF. The CDR3 DNA reads TGCGCCAGCAGCTTGGCCAGCGAGGAAAAACTGTTTTTT. Combining the CDR3 with reference TRBV5-1 and TRBJ1-4 gives the whole variable domain KAGVTQTPRYLIKTRGQQVTLSCSPISGHRSVSWYQQTPGQGLQFLFEYFSETQRNKGNFPGRFSGRQFSNSRSEMNVSTLELGDSALYLCASSLASEEKLFFGSGTQLSVL.

The gene calls are TRBV11-2 and TRBJ2-1; TRBD2 aligns across 8 bases. The CDR3 loop spans 16 amino acids. After removal of 4 bases from V and 3 bases from J, the junction contained 8 bases not matched to a gene. Germline V gene sequence: CDR1 SGHAT, CDR2 FQNNGV. The CDR3, as DNA: TGTGCCAGCAGCTCTCGCTTAGCGGGGAACTACAATGAGCAGTTCTTC. Translated, it gives CASSSRLAGNYNEQFF. The complete variable domain, with remaining parts taken from reference TRBV11-2 and TRBJ2-1, reads EAGVAQSPRYKIIEKRQSVAFWCNPISGHATLYWYQQILGQGPKLLIQFQNNGVVDDSQLPKDRFSAERLKGVDSTLKIQPAKLEDSAVYLCASSSRLAGNYNEQFFGPGTRLTVL.

The chain combines TRBV11-2 with TRBJ2-7, with D unclear. Germline-derived CDR1 and CDR2 are SGHAT and FQNNGV. The CDR3 spans 12 residues. V dropped 7 bases and J dropped 3 bases, with 10 bases sitting between them. CDR3 nucleotide sequence: TGTGCCAGCACCCGCTCCGACTACGAGCAGTACTTC. Its translation: CASTRSDYEQYF.

The genes are TRBV28 and TRBJ2-7, with D maybe TRBD1 (6 bases). V was cut by 5 bases and J by 3 bases, with 17 bases left in between. The CDR3 runs 15 residues. Germline CDR1 MDHEN, CDR2 SYDVKM. CDR3 loop: CASSRTSTGGYEQYF. The CDR3 region has the DNA TGTGCCAGCAGTCGCACTTCGACAGGTGGCTACGAGCAGTACTTC.

V is TRBV14 and J is TRBJ2-1; possibly TRBD2 for D (6 bases). The CDR3 is 13 amino acids. Deletions cut 4 bases from V and 9 bases from J, with 13 bases between. Per the germline V gene, CDR1 is SGHDN and CDR2 is FVKESK. CDR3 sequence (DNA): TGTGCCAGCAGCCGAAAGACCGGGGGTGAGCAGTTCTTC. This codes for CASSRKTGGEQFF. Full variable domain (outside the CDR3, taken from reference TRBV14 and TRBJ2-1): EAGVTQFPSHSVIEKGQTVTLRCDPISGHDNLYWYRRVMGKEIKFLLHFVKESKQDESGMPNNRFLAERTGGTYSTLKVQPAELEDSGVYFCASSRKTGGEQFFGPGTRLTVL.

The V gene is TRBV27, the J gene TRBJ2-7, with D unresolved. With 3 bases removed from V and 0 bases from J, the gap between germline ends came to 12 bases. Looked up from germline, CDR1 is MNHEY and CDR2 is SMNVEV (reference sequence). The CDR3 has 15 residues. As DNA, the CDR3 is TGTGCCAGCAGTTTTCAAGGGTACCGCTCCTACGAGCAGTACTTC. Protein: CASSFQGYRSYEQYF.